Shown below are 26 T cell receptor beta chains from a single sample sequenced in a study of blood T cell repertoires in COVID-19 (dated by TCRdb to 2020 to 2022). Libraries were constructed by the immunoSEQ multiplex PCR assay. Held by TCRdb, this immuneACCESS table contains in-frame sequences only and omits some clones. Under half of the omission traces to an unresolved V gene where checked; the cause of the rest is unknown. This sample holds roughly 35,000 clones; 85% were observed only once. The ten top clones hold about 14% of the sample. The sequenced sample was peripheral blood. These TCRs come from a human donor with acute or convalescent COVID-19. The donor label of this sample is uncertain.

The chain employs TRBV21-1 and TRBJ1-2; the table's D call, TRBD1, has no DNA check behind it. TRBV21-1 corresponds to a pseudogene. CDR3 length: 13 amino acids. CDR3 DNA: TGTGCCAGCAGCAAAGGGCAGGCTCATGGCTACACCTTC. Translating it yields CASSKGQAHGYTF.

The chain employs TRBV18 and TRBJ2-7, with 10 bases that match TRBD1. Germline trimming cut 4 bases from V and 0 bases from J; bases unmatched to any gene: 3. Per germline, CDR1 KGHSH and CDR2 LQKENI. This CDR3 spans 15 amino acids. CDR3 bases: TGTGCCAGCTCACTGGGACAGGGGCACTCCTACGAGCAGTACTTC. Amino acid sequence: CASSLGQGHSYEQYF.

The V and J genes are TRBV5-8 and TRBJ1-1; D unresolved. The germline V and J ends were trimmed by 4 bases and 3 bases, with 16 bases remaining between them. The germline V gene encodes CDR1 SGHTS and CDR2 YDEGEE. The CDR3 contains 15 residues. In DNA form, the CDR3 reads TGTGCCAGCAGCCTGCTTGGGCTAAGAGACACTGAAGCTTTCTTT. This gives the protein CASSLLGLRDTEAFF.

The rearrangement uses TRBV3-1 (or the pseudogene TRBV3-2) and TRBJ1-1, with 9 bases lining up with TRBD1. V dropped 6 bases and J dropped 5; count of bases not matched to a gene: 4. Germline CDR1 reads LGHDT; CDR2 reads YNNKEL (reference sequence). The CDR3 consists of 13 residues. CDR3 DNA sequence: TGTGCCAGCAGTCGGGACAGGGAAACTGAAGCTTTCTTT. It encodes CASSRDRETEAFF.

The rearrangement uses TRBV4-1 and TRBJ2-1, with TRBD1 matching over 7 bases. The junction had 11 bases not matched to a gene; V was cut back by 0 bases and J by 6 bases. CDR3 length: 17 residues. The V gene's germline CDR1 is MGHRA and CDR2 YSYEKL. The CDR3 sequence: CASSQDRDSSWINEQFF. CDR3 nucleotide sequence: TGCGCCAGCAGCCAAGACCGGGACAGTTCCTGGATCAATGAGCAGTTCTTC.

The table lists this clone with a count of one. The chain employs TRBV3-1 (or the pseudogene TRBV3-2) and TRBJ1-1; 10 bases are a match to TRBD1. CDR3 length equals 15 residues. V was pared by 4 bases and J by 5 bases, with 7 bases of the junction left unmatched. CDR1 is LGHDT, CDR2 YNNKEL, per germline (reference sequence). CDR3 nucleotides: TGTGCCAGCAGCCTTTTCGGACAGGGGGGGACTGAAGCTTTCTTT. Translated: CASSLFGQGGTEAFF.

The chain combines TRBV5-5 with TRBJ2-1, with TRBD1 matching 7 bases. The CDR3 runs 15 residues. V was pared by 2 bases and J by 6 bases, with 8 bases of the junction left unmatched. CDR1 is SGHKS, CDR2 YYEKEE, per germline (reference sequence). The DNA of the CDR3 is TGTGCCAGCAGCTTACAGCCGGGACAGTCCAATGAGCAGTTCTTC. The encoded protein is CASSLQPGQSNEQFF.

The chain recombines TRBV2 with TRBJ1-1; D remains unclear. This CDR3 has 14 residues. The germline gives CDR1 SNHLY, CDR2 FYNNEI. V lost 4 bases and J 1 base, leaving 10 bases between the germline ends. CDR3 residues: CASSVPKPNTEAFF. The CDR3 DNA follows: TGTGCCAGCAGTGTTCCTAAGCCGAACACTGAAGCTTTCTTT.

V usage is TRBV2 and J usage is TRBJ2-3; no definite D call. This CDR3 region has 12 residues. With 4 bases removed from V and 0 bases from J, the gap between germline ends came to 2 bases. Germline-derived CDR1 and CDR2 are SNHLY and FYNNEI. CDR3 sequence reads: CASSVSTDTQYF. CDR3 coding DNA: TGTGCCAGCAGTGTAAGCACAGATACGCAGTATTTT.

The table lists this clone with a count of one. In nucleotides, the CDR3 is TGTGCCAGCAGTTTTATACGGGGTGCCGAATACAATGAGCAGTTCTTC. This sequence encodes CASSFIRGAEYNEQFF. V gene TRBV28 combines with J gene TRBJ2-1, with TRBD2 as a possible D gene (5 bases). The CDR3 extends over 16 amino acids. Germline CDR1 is MDHEN and CDR2 is SYDVKM. V was pared by 3 bases and J by 4 bases, with 16 bases between.

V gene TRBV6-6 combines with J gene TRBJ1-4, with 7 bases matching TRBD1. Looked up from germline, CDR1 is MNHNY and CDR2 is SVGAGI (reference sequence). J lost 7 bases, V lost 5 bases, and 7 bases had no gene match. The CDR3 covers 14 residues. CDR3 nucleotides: TGTGCCAGCAGTCAGCAGGGGGGCGCTGAAAAACTGTTTTTT. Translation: CASSQQGGAEKLFF.

The CDR3 sequence is CATSDSTKVAGGLDTQYF. The DNA for the CDR3 is TGTGCCACCAGTGACTCCACTAAAGTGGCGGGAGGTCTGGATACGCAGTATTTT. V usage is TRBV24-1 and J usage is TRBJ2-3, with 8 bases aligning to TRBD2. The CDR3 consists of 18 residues. The V gene end was trimmed by 4 bases and the J gene end by 6 bases; junction bases not matched to a gene: 17. Germline V gives CDR1 KGHDR, CDR2 SFDVKD.

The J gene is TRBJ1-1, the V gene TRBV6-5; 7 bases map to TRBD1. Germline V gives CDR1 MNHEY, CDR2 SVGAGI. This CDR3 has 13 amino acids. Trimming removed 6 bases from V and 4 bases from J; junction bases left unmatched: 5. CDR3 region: CASSYGTVTEAFF. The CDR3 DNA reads TGTGCCAGCAGCTACGGGACAGTCACTGAAGCTTTCTTT.

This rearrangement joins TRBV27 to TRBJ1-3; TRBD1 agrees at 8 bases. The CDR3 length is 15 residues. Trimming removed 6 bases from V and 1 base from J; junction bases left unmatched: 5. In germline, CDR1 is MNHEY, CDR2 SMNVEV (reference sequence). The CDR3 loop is CASSRTGYSGNTIYF. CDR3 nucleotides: TGTGCCAGCAGCCGGACAGGGTATTCTGGAAACACCATATATTTT.

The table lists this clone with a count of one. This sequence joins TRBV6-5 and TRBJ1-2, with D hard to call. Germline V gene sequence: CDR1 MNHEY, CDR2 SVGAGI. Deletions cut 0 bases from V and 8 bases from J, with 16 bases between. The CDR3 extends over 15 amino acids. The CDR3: CASSYSELGAGGYTF. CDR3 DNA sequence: TGTGCCAGCAGTTACTCCGAACTTGGTGCCGGGGGCTACACCTTC.

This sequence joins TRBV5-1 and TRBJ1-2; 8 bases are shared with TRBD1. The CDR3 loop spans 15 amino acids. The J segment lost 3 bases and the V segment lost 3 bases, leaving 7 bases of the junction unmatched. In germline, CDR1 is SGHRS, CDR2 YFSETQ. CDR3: CASSSPVGQDYGYTF. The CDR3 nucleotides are TGCGCCAGCAGCTCACCCGTGGGACAGGACTATGGCTACACCTTC. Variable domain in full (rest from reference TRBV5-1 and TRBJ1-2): KAGVTQTPRYLIKTRGQQVTLSCSPISGHRSVSWYQQTPGQGLQFLFEYFSETQRNKGNFPGRFSGRQFSNSRSEMNVSTLELGDSALYLCASSSPVGQDYGYTFGSGTRLTVV.

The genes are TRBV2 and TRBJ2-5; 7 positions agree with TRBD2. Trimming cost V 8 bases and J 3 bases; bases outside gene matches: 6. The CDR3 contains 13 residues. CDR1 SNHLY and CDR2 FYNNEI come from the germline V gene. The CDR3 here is CASRGDQEETQYF. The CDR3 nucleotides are TGTGCCAGCCGGGGGGACCAAGAAGAGACCCAGTACTTC.

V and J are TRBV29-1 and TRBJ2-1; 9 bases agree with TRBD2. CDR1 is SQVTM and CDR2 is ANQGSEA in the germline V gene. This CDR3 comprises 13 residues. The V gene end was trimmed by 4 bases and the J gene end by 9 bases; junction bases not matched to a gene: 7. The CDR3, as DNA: TGCAGCGTTGTGGCGGGGGGGCGTGGTGAGCAGTTCTTC. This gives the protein CSVVAGGRGEQFF.

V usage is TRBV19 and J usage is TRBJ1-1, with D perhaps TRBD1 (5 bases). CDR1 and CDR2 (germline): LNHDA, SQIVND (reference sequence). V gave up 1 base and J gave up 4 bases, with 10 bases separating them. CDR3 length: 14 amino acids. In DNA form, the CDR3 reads TGTGCCAGTAGTATAGTAAACGGGGGCACTGAAGCTTTCTTT. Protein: CASSIVNGGTEAFF. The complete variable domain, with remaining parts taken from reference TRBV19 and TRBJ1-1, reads DGGITQSPKYLFRKEGQNVTLSCEQNLNHDAMYWYRQDPGQGLRLIYYSQIVNDFQKGDIAEGYSVSREKKESFPLTVTSAQKNPTAFYLCASSIVNGGTEAFFGQGTRLTVV.

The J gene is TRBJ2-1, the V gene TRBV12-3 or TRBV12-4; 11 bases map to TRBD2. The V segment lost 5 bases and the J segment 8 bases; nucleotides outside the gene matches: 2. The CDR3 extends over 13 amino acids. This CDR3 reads CASSRTSGHEQFF. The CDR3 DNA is TGTGCCAGCAGTCGGACTAGCGGGCATGAGCAGTTCTTC.

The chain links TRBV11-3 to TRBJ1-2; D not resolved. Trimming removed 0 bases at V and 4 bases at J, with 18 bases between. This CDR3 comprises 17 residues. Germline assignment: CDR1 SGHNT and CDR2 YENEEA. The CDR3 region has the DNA TGTGCCAGCAGCTTAGAAGGTGTGGGAGTTTCGGTCTATGGCTACACCTTC. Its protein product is CASSLEGVGVSVYGYTF. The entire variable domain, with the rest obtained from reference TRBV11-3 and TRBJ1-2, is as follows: EAGVVQSPRYKIIEKKQPVAFWCNPISGHNTLYWYLQNLGQGPELLIRYENEEAVDDSQLPKDRFSAERLKGVDSTLKIQPAELGDSAVYLCASSLEGVGVSVYGYTFGSGTRLTVV.

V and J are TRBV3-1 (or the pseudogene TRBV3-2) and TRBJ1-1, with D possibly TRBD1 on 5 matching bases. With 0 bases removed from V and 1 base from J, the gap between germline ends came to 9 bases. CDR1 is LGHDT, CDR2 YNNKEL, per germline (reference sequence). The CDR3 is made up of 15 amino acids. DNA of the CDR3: TGTGCCAGCAGCCAAGAGGTGACAGCGAACACTGAAGCTTTCTTT. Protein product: CASSQEVTANTEAFF.

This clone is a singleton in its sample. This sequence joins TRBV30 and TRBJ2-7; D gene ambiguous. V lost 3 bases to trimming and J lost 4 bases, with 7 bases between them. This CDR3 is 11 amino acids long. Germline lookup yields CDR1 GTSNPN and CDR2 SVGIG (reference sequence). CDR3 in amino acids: CAWRVTYEQYF. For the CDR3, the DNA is TGTGCCTGGAGGGTCACATACGAGCAGTACTTC.

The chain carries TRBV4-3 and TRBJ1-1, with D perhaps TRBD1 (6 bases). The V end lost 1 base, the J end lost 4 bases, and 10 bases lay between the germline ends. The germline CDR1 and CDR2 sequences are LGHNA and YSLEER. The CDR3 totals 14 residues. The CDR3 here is CASSQVGGPTEAFF. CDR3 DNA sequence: TGCGCCAGCAGCCAAGTTGGGGGCCCCACTGAAGCTTTCTTT.

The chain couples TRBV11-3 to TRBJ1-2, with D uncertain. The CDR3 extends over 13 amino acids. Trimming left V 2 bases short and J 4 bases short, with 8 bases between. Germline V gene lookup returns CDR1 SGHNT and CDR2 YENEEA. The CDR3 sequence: CASSLQASYGYTF. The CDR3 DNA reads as TGTGCCAGCAGCTTACAGGCCTCCTATGGCTACACCTTC. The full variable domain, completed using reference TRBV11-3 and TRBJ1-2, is EAGVVQSPRYKIIEKKQPVAFWCNPISGHNTLYWYLQNLGQGPELLIRYENEEAVDDSQLPKDRFSAERLKGVDSTLKIQPAELGDSAVYLCASSLQASYGYTFGSGTRLTVV.

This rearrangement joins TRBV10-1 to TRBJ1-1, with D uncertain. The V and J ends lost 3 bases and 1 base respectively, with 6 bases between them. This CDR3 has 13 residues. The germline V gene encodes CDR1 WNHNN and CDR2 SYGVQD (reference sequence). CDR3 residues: CASSDQANTEAFF. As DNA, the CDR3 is TGCGCCAGCAGTGACCAGGCGAACACTGAAGCTTTCTTT.